Presented here are 29 T cell receptor beta chains from one specimen sequenced in a study of shared clonotypes between healthy human individuals. Clones were sequenced by immunoSEQ multiplex PCR, and TCRdb holds only the in-frame ones, with some missing. The sample lists around 2.5 million clones; approximately 94% were seen once. Sequencing input: naive CD4+ T cells from PBMCs. Regarding subset: CD45RA+ positively selected. The receptors come from a man aged 18 to 30 in good health. Some clones in this sample may be carry-over from other donors' samples.

Turning to this clone: This sample also contains other DNA sequences that code for the same CDR3. The V call is TRBV9, the J call TRBJ2-3; D not certain. The CDR3 spans 14 residues. Germline V lookup: CDR1 SGDLS, CDR2 YYNGEE. V shed 4 bases and J shed 0 bases, with 9 bases lying between them. The CDR3 DNA reads TGTGCCAGCAGCCCCCGCAGTAGCACAGATACGCAGTATTTT. The encoded protein is CASSPRSSTDTQYF.

The chain recombines TRBV10-3 with TRBJ2-1; no clear D. The CDR3 length is 16 residues. CDR1 and CDR2 from the germline V gene are ENHRY and SYGVKD. V shed 1 base and J shed 5 bases, with 15 bases lying between them. CDR3 sequence (DNA): TGTGCCATCAGTGAGTATCTGACGGTGCTCCACAATGAGCAGTTCTTC. Translating gives CAISEYLTVLHNEQFF.

The chain joins TRBV4-3 to TRBJ2-5, with 7 bases fitting TRBD1. The trim removed 1 base at V and 1 base at J, leaving 0 bases unmatched. The CDR3 extends over 14 amino acids. Germline CDR1 and CDR2: LGHNA and YSLEER. CDR3 sequence reads: CASSQAGGQETQYF. The CDR3 bases are TGCGCCAGCAGCCAAGCAGGGGGCCAAGAGACCCAGTACTTC.

This chain connects TRBV28 to TRBJ1-1, with D maybe TRBD1 (5 bases). Germline CDR1 is MDHEN and CDR2 is SYDVKM. Trimming shortened V by 2 bases and J by 0 bases, and 13 bases separated the two germline ends. The CDR3 loop spans 16 amino acids. CDR3 nucleotide sequence: TGTGCCAGCAGTTTACCAGGGATACTAATGAACACTGAAGCTTTCTTT. Translating it yields CASSLPGILMNTEAFF.

The chain has TRBV10-3 and TRBJ2-7; D call uncertain. The CDR3 covers 13 residues. From germline, CDR1 is ENHRY and CDR2 SYGVKD. With 4 bases removed from V and 7 bases from J, the gap between germline ends came to 14 bases. CDR3 amino acids: CAISVLQSGEQYF. CDR3 DNA: TGTGCCATCAGTGTTTTACAGTCTGGTGAGCAGTACTTC.

The chain links TRBV4-2 to TRBJ2-2, with D maybe TRBD2 (5 bases). The CDR3 loop spans 17 amino acids. From germline, CDR1 is LGHNA and CDR2 YNFKEQ. V shed 0 bases and J shed 0 bases, with 11 bases lying between them. CDR3 sequence: CASSQERAQPNTGELFF. In DNA form, the CDR3 reads TGTGCCAGCAGCCAAGAGAGGGCACAACCGAACACCGGGGAGCTGTTTTTT.

The rearrangement links TRBV28 to TRBJ2-5; 10 bases match TRBD1. Matching the DNA end better, TRBJ2-7 makes the J call doubtful. In germline, CDR1 is MDHEN, CDR2 SYDVKM. CDR3 length equals 15 residues. The CDR3 reads CASRGGTGVSYEQYF. CDR3 coding DNA: TGTGCCAGCAGGGGCGGGACAGGGGTCTCCTACGAGCAGTACTTC.

This chain uses TRBV19 with TRBJ2-5; D unclear. The germline V gene encodes CDR1 LNHDA and CDR2 SQIVND (reference sequence). CDR3 length: 14 amino acids. V dropped 8 bases and J dropped 5 bases, with 18 bases sitting between them. The CDR3: CASPDPPQEETQYF. Here the CDR3 DNA reads TGTGCCAGTCCCGACCCACCTCAGGAGGAGACCCAGTACTTC.

The CDR3 region has the DNA TGCAGCGTTGAAGGGCGATCGAGCTCCTACAATGAGCAGTTCTTC. Its protein product is CSVEGRSSSYNEQFF. The chain recombines TRBV29-1 with TRBJ2-1, with unresolved D. From germline, CDR1 is SQVTM and CDR2 ANQGSEA. V was pared by 1 base and J by 0 bases, with 10 bases between. This CDR3 is 15 amino acids long.

About this clone: The same CDR3 also results from other DNA sequences found in this sample. The chain has TRBV28 and TRBJ1-2; D is unclear. The CDR3 length is 12 residues. Germline V CDR1 and CDR2: MDHEN, SYDVKM. V dropped 3 bases and J dropped 4 bases, with 6 bases sitting between them. The DNA of the CDR3 is TGTGCCAGCAGTTTTGGGCGCTATGGCTACACCTTC. Translation: CASSFGRYGYTF.

This chain joins TRBV2 and TRBJ2-7, with TRBD2 identical over 7 bases. V was clipped by 5 bases and J by 0 bases; unmatched bases: 7. Germline V CDR1 and CDR2: SNHLY, FYNNEI. The CDR3 is made up of 15 amino acids. The CDR3 here is CASSLSSGLSYEQYF. Here the CDR3 DNA reads TGTGCCAGCAGTCTCTCTAGCGGACTCTCCTACGAGCAGTACTTC.

The chain joins TRBV25-1 to TRBJ2-3; 10 positions agree with TRBD1. Germline V lookup: CDR1 MGHDK, CDR2 SYGVNS. V dropped 4 bases and J dropped 2; count of bases not matched to a gene: 3. The length of the CDR3 is 15 residues. The CDR3, as DNA: TGTGCCAGCAGTGGGGACAGGGGATCCACAGATACGCAGTATTTT. It specifies CASSGDRGSTDTQYF.

The rearrangement joins TRBV6-5 to TRBJ1-2; D is perhaps TRBD1 (5 bases). The CDR3 has 13 residues. Trimming took 6 bases from V and 2 from J, leaving 10 bases between them. Germline-derived CDR1 and CDR2 are MNHEY and SVGAGI. The CDR3 loop reads CASRTVNNYGYTF. For the CDR3, the DNA is TGTGCCAGCAGGACAGTTAACAACTATGGCTACACCTTC.

In the case of this clone: Other DNA sequences of this sample code for an identical CDR3. The chain carries TRBV27 and TRBJ2-7, with D tentatively TRBD1 (5 bases). Trimming left V 2 bases short and J 1 base short, with 12 bases between. The CDR3 is made up of 15 amino acids. Per germline, CDR1 MNHEY and CDR2 SMNVEV (reference sequence). The CDR3 DNA reads as TGTGCCAGCAGTTTACTAGGGCAGGGATCCTACGAGCAGTACTTC. Translated: CASSLLGQGSYEQYF.

The V and J genes are TRBV15 and TRBJ2-6; no firm D call. V gave up 4 bases and J gave up 0 bases, with 13 bases separating them. The germline gives CDR1 LNHNV, CDR2 YYDKDF (reference sequence). CDR3 length equals 17 residues. CDR3 sequence: CATSKKPMSSGANVLTF. The CDR3 DNA sequence: TGTGCCACCAGCAAAAAACCGATGAGCTCTGGGGCCAACGTCCTGACTTTC.

This chain uses TRBV7-2 with TRBJ2-7; 12 nucleotides agree with TRBD2. The CDR3 loop spans 18 amino acids. CDR1 and CDR2 from the germline V gene are SGHTA and FQGNSA. Trimming removed 5 bases from V and 4 bases from J; junction bases left unmatched: 15. Written as DNA, the CDR3 is TGTGCCAGCAGCCCACAAATACGGACTAGCGGGACCCTATACGAGCAGTACTTC. This codes for CASSPQIRTSGTLYEQYF.

The gene calls are TRBV28 and TRBJ2-7, with D maybe TRBD1 (5 bases). V lost 3 bases and J 6 bases, leaving 15 bases between the germline ends. This CDR3 is built from 14 residues. From germline, CDR1 is MDHEN and CDR2 SYDVKM. CDR3 coding DNA: TGTGCCAGCAGTTTTAGTCAGGGTCATCGCGAGCAGTACTTC. Translated, it gives CASSFSQGHREQYF.

The chain couples TRBV7-2 to TRBJ1-3, with D possibly TRBD1 on 5 matching bases. There are 16 residues in the CDR3. CDR1 is SGHTA and CDR2 is FQGNSA in the germline V gene. Trimming took 3 bases from V and 9 from J, leaving 21 bases between them. The CDR3 reads CASSLARGAEVGTIYF. For the CDR3, the DNA is TGTGCCAGCAGCTTGGCTAGGGGAGCTGAGGTGGGCACCATATATTTT.

The chain has TRBV7-9 and TRBJ1-1; D not resolved. The CDR3 loop spans 15 amino acids. V was shortened by 4 bases and J by 0 bases, with 12 bases between the two germline ends. Germline V gives CDR1 SEHNR, CDR2 FQNEAQ (reference sequence). The CDR3 region is CASSSRMTLNTEAFF. CDR3 DNA: TGTGCCAGCAGCTCCCGGATGACGTTGAACACTGAAGCTTTCTTT.

This clone was seen a handful of times. This chain uses TRBV5-1 with TRBJ1-5; perhaps TRBD1 as D (5 bases). V gave up 4 bases and J gave up 3 bases, with 8 bases separating them. From germline, CDR1 is SGHRS and CDR2 YFSETQ. CDR3 size: 13 residues. In DNA form, the CDR3 reads TGCGCCAGCAGCCAAGGGGTCAATCAGCCCCAGCATTTT. It codes for CASSQGVNQPQHF.

The CDR3 loop reads CASSSQGGANEKLFF. In DNA, the CDR3 is TGTGCCAGCAGCTCCCAGGGGGGGGCTAATGAAAAACTGTTTTTT. The gene calls are TRBV5-4 and TRBJ1-4; 7 bases line up with TRBD1. The CDR3 extends over 15 amino acids. Germline V gene sequence: CDR1 SGHNT, CDR2 YYREEE (reference sequence). Losses at the gene ends were 3 bases for V and 3 bases for J; bases not matched to a gene: 5.

In its sample, this clone was seen once. The chain links TRBV7-2 to TRBJ2-2; 7 nucleotides line up with TRBD1. CDR1 and CDR2 from the germline V gene are SGHTA and FQGNSA. The CDR3 consists of 14 residues. The junction had 6 bases not matched to a gene; V was cut back by 5 bases and J by 6 bases. DNA for the CDR3: TGTGCCAGCAGCGCCCGACAGGGACCCGGGGAGCTGTTTTTT. This encodes CASSARQGPGELFF.

V is TRBV2 and J is TRBJ2-7, with TRBD2 matching over 10 bases. The J segment lost 6 bases and the V segment lost 7 bases, leaving 3 bases of the junction unmatched. The CDR3 has 12 amino acids. In germline, CDR1 is SNHLY, CDR2 FYNNEI. CDR3 amino acids: CASNPSGGEQYF. For the CDR3, the DNA is TGTGCCAGCAACCCTAGCGGGGGCGAGCAGTACTTC.

J is TRBJ2-7 and V is TRBV5-1; D tentatively reads TRBD1 or TRBD2 (5 bases each). The CDR3 contains 15 residues. CDR1 and CDR2 from the germline V gene are SGHRS and YFSETQ. V lost 7 bases, J lost 0 bases, and 17 bases lay in between. In DNA, the CDR3 is TGCGCCAGCGGGCGAAGAGAGGGGAGCTCCTACGAGCAGTACTTC. Its translation: CASGRREGSSYEQYF.

Worth noting for this clone: Compared with germline, one end of the junction differs, possibly owing to a read error. The CDR3 here is CASSLAGPAINEQFF. CDR3 coding DNA: TGTGCCAGCAGCCTAGCGGGACCCGCGATCAATGAGCAGTTCTTC. The chain carries TRBV7-2 and TRBJ2-1, with 9 bases lining up with TRBD2. Germline V CDR1 and CDR2: SGHTA, FQGNSA. The CDR3 loop spans 15 amino acids. The entire variable domain, with the rest obtained from reference TRBV7-2 and TRBJ2-1, is as follows: GAGVSQSPSNKVTEKGKDVELRCDPISGHTALYWYRQSLGQGLEFLIYFQGNSAPDKSGLPSDRFSAERTGGSVSTLTIQRTQQEDSAVYLCASSLAGPAINEQFFGPGTRLTVL.

CDR3 residues: CASRRDRVSYGYTF. CDR3 coding DNA: TGTGCCAGCCGCCGGGACAGGGTTTCCTATGGCTACACCTTC. This chain links TRBV5-6 with TRBJ1-2, with TRBD1 matching 9 bases. With V trimmed by 7 bases and J by 4 bases, 8 bases remained unmatched. Germline CDR1 reads SGHDT; CDR2 reads YYEEEE. The CDR3 contains 14 residues.

This chain joins TRBV30 and TRBJ2-5; the match to TRBD1 covers 9 bases. Germline V gene data show CDR1 as GTSNPN and CDR2 as SVGIG (reference sequence). The CDR3 loop spans 11 amino acids. V lost 3 bases to trimming and J lost 7 bases; unmatched junction nucleotides: 0. CDR3 residues: CAWRDRGTQYF. The CDR3 DNA reads TGTGCCTGGAGGGACAGGGGGACCCAGTACTTC.

This CDR3 reads CASGRPAQFYGYTF. In DNA, the CDR3 is TGTGCCAGCGGCCGCCCCGCACAGTTCTATGGCTACACCTTC. The chain uses TRBV6-5 and TRBJ1-2; D is unclear. This CDR3 comprises 14 residues. V was clipped by 8 bases and J by 4 bases, with 17 bases between them. In germline, CDR1 is MNHEY, CDR2 SVGAGI.

The gene calls are TRBV7-8 and TRBJ2-1; unclear D gene. V lost 5 bases to trimming and J lost 4 bases, with 6 bases between them. In germline, CDR1 is SGHVS, CDR2 FQNEAQ. This CDR3 is built from 12 residues. DNA of the CDR3: TGTGCCAGCAGCCCGACGTACAATGAGCAGTTCTTC. Encoded protein: CASSPTYNEQFF.